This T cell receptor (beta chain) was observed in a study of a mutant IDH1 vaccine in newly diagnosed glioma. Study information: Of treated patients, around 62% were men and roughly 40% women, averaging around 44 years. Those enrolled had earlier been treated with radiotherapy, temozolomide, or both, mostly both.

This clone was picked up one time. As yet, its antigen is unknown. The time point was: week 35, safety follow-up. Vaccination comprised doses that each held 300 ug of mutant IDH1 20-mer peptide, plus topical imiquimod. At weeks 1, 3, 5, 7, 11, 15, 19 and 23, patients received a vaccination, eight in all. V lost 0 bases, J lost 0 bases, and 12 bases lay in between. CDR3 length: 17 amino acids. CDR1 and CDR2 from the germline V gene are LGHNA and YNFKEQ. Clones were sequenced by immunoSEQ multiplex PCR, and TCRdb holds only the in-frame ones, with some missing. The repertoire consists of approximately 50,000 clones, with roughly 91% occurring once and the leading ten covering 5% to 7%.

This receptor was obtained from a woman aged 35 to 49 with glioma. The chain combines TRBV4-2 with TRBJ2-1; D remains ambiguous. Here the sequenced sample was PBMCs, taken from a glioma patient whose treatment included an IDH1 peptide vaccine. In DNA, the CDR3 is TGTGCCAGCAGCCAAGATTCAAGGCAGAACTCCTACAATGAGCAGTTCTTC. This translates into CASSQDSRQNSYNEQFF.